This TCR beta chain was identified during a study of T cells after yellow fever vaccination. TCRdb processed the 5' RACE reads anew with MiXCR; each CDR3 protein has one entry. The data hold fewer than 400,000 distinct CDR3 sequences, with roughly 10% observed a single time. CDR3 length: 14 residues. Germline CDR1 is MGHDK and CDR2 is SYGVNS. Trimming removed 1 base from V and 2 bases from J, with 6 bases in between. The rearrangement uses TRBV25-1 and TRBJ1-3; D gene ambiguous. The TCR originated in a man younger than 35 who received the YFV17D yellow fever vaccine. Material: CD4+ T cells sorted from PBMCs, obtained 45 days after the yellow fever booster vaccination. The CDR3: CASSEWKAGNTIYF. CDR3 DNA sequence: TGTGCCAGCAGTGAATGGAAAGCTGGAAACACCATATATTTT. Full variable domain (missing parts from reference TRBV25-1 and TRBJ1-3): EADIYQTPRYLVIGTGKKITLECSQTMGHDKMYWYQQDPGMELHLIHYSYGVNSTEKGDLSSESTVSRIRTEHFPLTLESARPSHTSQYLCASSEWKAGNTIYFGEGSWLTVV.